This TCR beta chain stems from a study of cytomegalovirus exposure and HLA in healthy donors. Study-level points and caveats: A later analysis associated 15,000 or so TCR beta sequences with HLA alleles at a 0.05 false discovery rate. TCR beta chains numbering 164 were designated cytomegalovirus-associated. Most TCR sequences were rare, but some public TCRs occurred in many donors. TCR association rates varied by HLA locus in a later analysis, with DRB1 highest and HLA-C lowest.

Germline V gene data show CDR1 as SEHNR and CDR2 as FQNEAQ (reference sequence). With V trimmed by 7 bases and J by 2 bases, 8 bases remained unmatched. The CDR3 spans 14 residues. In regard to this clone: Its specificity is not known.

PCR used 60 Vbeta primers and 13 Jbeta primers. Here immunoSEQ multiplex PCR was the method, and the copy in TCRdb shows in-frame clones only, minus some. Of some 56,000 clones in the sample, around three fifths were seen once. The sequenced sample consisted of PBMCs. This TCR came from a human donor in good health. This chain links TRBV7-9 with TRBJ2-7; the match to TRBD1 covers 7 bases. CDR3 coding DNA: TGTGCCAGCACCCCGGGACAGTGGCCCTACGAGCAGTACTTC. Residues: CASTPGQWPYEQYF.